The rows below give T cell receptor beta chains drawn from one sample of a study of CD8 T cells in Susac syndrome. TCRdb passed the immunoSEQ multiplex PCR reads through MiXCR, listing each CDR3 protein once. The sample lists approximately 150,000 distinct CDR3 sequences, around 93% seen once, with about 0.088% in the top ten. Sequences were obtained from CD4+ T cells from PBMCs. The receptors were sampled from a human donor with multiple sclerosis. Both conserved end residues are part of each CDR3. The D gene is left open where the match is weak. Clone size appears in some rows only: once, few, many, or a class for an expanded clone.

NA,TRBJ1-1,TRBV27,NA,TGTGCCAGCAGTCCCGTTAGGGGCACTGAAGCTTTCTTT,CASSPVRGTEAFF
NA,TRBJ2-5,TRBV12-3/TRBV12-4,NA,TGTGCCAGCAGCACCCCTGGGAGGAGAGAGACCCAGTACTTC,CASSTPGRRETQYF
TRBD2,TRBJ2-5,TRBV5-4,NA,TGTGCCAGCAGCCGAACTAGCGAAGAGACCCAGTACTTC,CASSRTSEETQYF
NA,TRBJ2-3,TRBV15,NA,TGTGCCACCAGCAGCCCCGGGACGGCGGGGAGCACAGATACGCAGTATTTT,CATSSPGTAGSTDTQYF
TRBD2,TRBJ2-3,TRBV5-1,once,TGCGCCAGCAGCTTGGGGTCAGCGGGGGCCAGCACAGATACGCAGTATTTT,CASSLGSAGASTDTQYF
TRBD2,TRBJ2-7,TRBV20-1,NA,TGCAGTGCTAGGCCTACCGGGGGGGCCGTACGTGAGCAGTACTTC,CSARPTGGAVREQYF
NA,TRBJ2-4,TRBV20-1,once,TGCAGTGCCACATTCGACATTCAGTACTTC,CSATFDIQYF
NA,TRBJ1-5,TRBV7-2,NA,TGTGCCAGCAGCGAAGATTATCAGCCCCAGCATTTT,CASSEDYQPQHF
TRBD1,TRBJ2-5,TRBV5-1,few,TGCGCCAGCCGTACAGGGGCGCAAGAGACCCAGTACTTC,CASRTGAQETQYF
NA,TRBJ1-2,TRBV5-8,NA,TGTGCCAGCAGCTTTTCAGGGTACAATGGCTACACCTTC,CASSFSGYNGYTF
TRBD2,TRBJ2-1,TRBV20-1,NA,TGCAGTGCTACCGAGACTAGCGGGGGGTACAATGAGCAGTTCTTC,CSATETSGGYNEQFF
NA,TRBJ1-2,TRBV3-1,NA,TGTGCCAGCAGCCAGCGAGGACGGATGTATGGCTACACCTTC,CASSQRGRMYGYTF
TRBD1,TRBJ1-2,TRBV27,NA,TGTGCCAGCAGTTTAGTGGGACAGGGGACCTATGGCTACACCTTC,CASSLVGQGTYGYTF
TRBD2,TRBJ2-7,TRBV20-1,NA,TGCAGTGCTAGATCCGGGACTAGCGGTGCCTACGAGCAGTACTTC,CSARSGTSGAYEQYF
TRBD1,TRBJ1-4,TRBV5-1,NA,TGCGCCAGCAGCTTGGGTCAACAGGGGGTTGCTAATGAAAAACTGTTTTTT,CASSLGQQGVANEKLFF
NA,TRBJ2-1,TRBV15,NA,TGTGCCACCAGCAGAGAAGATAGAAAGAATGAGCAGTTCTTC,CATSREDRKNEQFF
NA,TRBJ1-1,TRBV12-3/TRBV12-4,NA,TGTGCCAGCAGTTTGAGGGAGTCTGGCACTGAAGCTTTCTTT,CASSLRESGTEAFF
NA,TRBJ2-3,TRBV2,NA,TGTGCCAGCATCCAGTTTTCCACAGATACGCAGTATTTT,CASIQFSTDTQYF
NA,TRBJ1-5,TRBV24-1,NA,TGTGCCACCAGTGACCATACAAGGCAGCCCCAGCATTTT,CATSDHTRQPQHF
NA,TRBJ2-2,TRBV5-4,once,TGTGCCAGCAGCTCCAATGTCCAGGGACCGACCGGGGAGCTGTTTTTT,CASSSNVQGPTGELFF
NA,TRBJ2-5,TRBV5-4,NA,TGTGCCAGCAGCCTGGCGCGTATAGAGACCCAGTACTTC,CASSLARIETQYF
TRBD2,TRBJ2-7,TRBV19,NA,TGTGCCAGTAGTAACGGGGGGAGCGGCTACGAGCAGTACTTC,CASSNGGSGYEQYF
TRBD1,TRBJ1-2,TRBV28,NA,TGTGCCAGCAGCGCCACAGGGGGATACGGCTACACCTTC,CASSATGGYGYTF
TRBD2,TRBJ2-1,TRBV5-1,NA,TGCGCCAGCGCCACTAGCGGCTCCTACAATGAGCAGTTCTTC,CASATSGSYNEQFF
NA,TRBJ1-2,TRBV3-1,NA,TGTGCCAGCAGCCGAGAGTATAGTAACTATGGCTACACCTTC,CASSREYSNYGYTF
TRBD1,TRBJ1-2,TRBV20-1,NA,TGCAGTGCTGGGGGGACAGCACCTAACTATGGCTACACCTTC,CSAGGTAPNYGYTF
NA,TRBJ1-2,TRBV5-6,NA,TGTGCCAGCAGCTTAAATACAGGGAACGGCTATGGCTACACCTTC,CASSLNTGNGYGYTF
NA,TRBJ2-1,TRBV5-1,NA,TGCGCCAGCCGGAGGGGGATAGAGGAGCAGTTCTTC,CASRRGIEEQFF
NA,TRBJ1-1,TRBV3-1,once,TGTGCCAGCAGCCATCCGGGGGCGGACACTGAAGCTTTCTTT,CASSHPGADTEAFF
TRBD1,TRBJ1-4,TRBV7-8,NA,TGTGCCAGCAGCTTCGGGACAGGGAGTAGTTCAACTAATGAAAAACTGTTTTTT,CASSFGTGSSSTNEKLFF
TRBD2,TRBJ2-2,TRBV11-3,once,TGTGCCAGCAGCTTACAAGCGGGATGGGAGCTGTTTTTT,CASSLQAGWELFF